This entry lists 10 T cell receptor beta chains sequenced from one sample in a study of ipilimumab plus nivolumab after autologous stem cell transplantation. Sequenced by immunoSEQ multiplex PCR; TCRdb stores in-frame clones only, minus some. Of approximately 18,000 clones listed, about 81% are singletons. The sample here was PBMCs, taken in a trial of ipilimumab plus nivolumab as post-transplant consolidation. The source of these receptors is a male donor with diffuse large B-cell lymphoma.

The V call is TRBV4-1, the J call TRBJ2-5, with a weak D call TRBD1 (6 bases). The CDR3 loop spans 16 amino acids. Germline V CDR1 and CDR2: MGHRA, YSYEKL. V lost 0 bases, J lost 5 bases, and 16 bases lay in between. In nucleotides, the CDR3 is TGCGCCAGCAGCCAAGATCGTCCAGGGGTGGAGGAGACCCAGTACTTC. This gives the protein CASSQDRPGVEETQYF.

This clone has just a few counts. This chain uses TRBV7-9 with TRBJ2-5; 11 positions agree with TRBD1. The J call is uncertain, as TRBJ2-7 better fits the DNA end. CDR1 and CDR2 from the germline V gene are SEHNR and FQNEAQ (reference sequence). The CDR3 contains 15 residues. CDR3 region: CASSSPGQGVYEQYF. Here the CDR3 DNA reads TGTGCCAGCAGCTCACCGGGACAGGGGGTCTACGAGCAGTACTTC.

This clone was found once. At one boundary the junction diverges from the germline segment, which might be a read error. The chain links TRBV6-5 to TRBJ2-7; 7 nucleotides match TRBD2. Germline CDR1 MNHEY, CDR2 SVGAGI. The CDR3 length is 15 residues. The CDR3 DNA reads TGCGCCAGCAGCCCAGGGAGGGGCTTCGCCTACGAGCAGTACTTC. The encoded protein is CASSPGRGFAYEQYF.

J is TRBJ2-5 and V is TRBV7-9; 7 positions match TRBD1. Germline loops: CDR1 SEHNR, CDR2 FQNEAQ (reference sequence). This CDR3 spans 13 amino acids. V trimming: 1 base; J trimming: 4 bases; junction bases outside the gene matches: 0. Written as DNA, the CDR3 is TGTGCCAGCAGCTTAGAGGGGGCAGAGACCCAGTACTTC. This translates into CASSLEGAETQYF.

V gene TRBV18 combines with J gene TRBJ1-1; D is ambiguous. This CDR3 region has 14 residues. Trimming took off 3 bases at V and 1 base at J, with 9 bases between the two ends. Germline V lookup: CDR1 KGHSH, CDR2 LQKENI. CDR3 loop: CASSPYTGNTEAFF. DNA of the CDR3: TGTGCCAGCTCACCCTATACGGGGAACACTGAAGCTTTCTTT.

The V and J genes are TRBV30 and TRBJ1-1; unclear D gene. The germline V and J ends were trimmed by 4 bases and 2 bases, with 14 bases remaining between them. Looked up from germline, CDR1 is GTSNPN and CDR2 is SVGIG (reference sequence). The CDR3 contains 14 residues. CDR3 DNA: TGTGCCTGGATGCAGTACAGACAAAACACTGAAGCTTTCTTT. It specifies CAWMQYRQNTEAFF.

The V and J genes are TRBV19 and TRBJ1-1; TRBD1 might be the D (6 bases). V lost 6 bases, J lost 1 base, and 15 bases lay in between. Germline assignment: CDR1 LNHDA and CDR2 SQIVND (reference sequence). The CDR3 covers 15 residues. The CDR3 sequence: CASRAGAEGNTEAFF. The CDR3 nucleotides read TGTGCCAGTAGGGCAGGGGCTGAAGGGAACACTGAAGCTTTCTTT.

CDR3 protein: CASSLGQGGSFLYGYTF. The DNA for the CDR3 is TGTGCCAGCAGCCTCGGCCAGGGGGGCTCCTTCCTCTATGGCTACACCTTC. The chain uses TRBV13 and TRBJ1-2; 7 nucleotides line up with TRBD1. Looked up from germline, CDR1 is PRHDT and CDR2 is FYEKMQ (reference sequence). The CDR3 consists of 17 residues. Trimming at V came to 5 bases and at J to 4 bases, leaving 16 bases not matched to a gene. Full variable domain (missing parts from reference TRBV13 and TRBJ1-2): AAGVIQSPRHLIKEKRETATLKCYPIPRHDTVYWYQQGPGQDPQFLISFYEKMQSDKGSIPDRFSAQQFSDYHSELNMSSLELGDSALYFCASSLGQGGSFLYGYTFGSGTRLTVV.

The chain employs TRBV6-1 and TRBJ2-7; 8 nucleotides match TRBD1. CDR1 MNHNS and CDR2 SASEGT come from the germline V gene. The length of the CDR3 is 14 residues. Germline trimming cut 8 bases from V and 9 bases from J; bases unmatched to any gene: 15. This chain's CDR3 is CASRSGTGSQRQYF. DNA of the CDR3: TGTGCCAGCCGGTCCGGGACAGGCAGTCAACGGCAGTACTTC.

The chain uses TRBV2 and TRBJ2-2, with D maybe TRBD1 (6 bases). V was clipped by 2 bases and J by 5 bases, with 12 bases between them. The CDR3 consists of 15 residues. Germline CDR1 and CDR2: SNHLY and FYNNEI. This chain's CDR3 is CASSELRGLTGELFF. The CDR3 nucleotides are TGTGCCAGCAGTGAACTTAGGGGGTTGACCGGGGAGCTGTTTTTT. Full variable domain (rest looked up from reference TRBV2 and TRBJ2-2): EPEVTQTPSHQVTQMGQEVILRCVPISNHLYFYWYRQILGQKVEFLVSFYNNEISEKSEIFDDQFSVERPDGSNFTLKIRSTKLEDSAMYFCASSELRGLTGELFFGEGSRLTVL.